This TCR beta chain derives from a study of cytomegalovirus exposure and HLA in healthy donors. With 60 Vbeta and 13 Jbeta primers, the PCR was carried out. Using immunoSEQ multiplex PCR, the repertoire was profiled, and TCRdb retains in-frame clones only, with some absent. This table has around 100,000 clones, about 80% appearing once. CDR3 length: 17 residues. Germline lookup yields CDR1 SGHRS and CDR2 YFSETQ. The V end lost 0 bases, the J end lost 3 bases, and 15 bases lay between the germline ends. The receptor's source is a woman aged 40 to 50 in good health and CMV-seronegative. The sample taken for sequencing was PBMCs. This rearrangement joins TRBV5-1 to TRBJ2-2; D may be TRBD2 (5 bases). The CDR3 DNA reads TGCGCCAGCAGCTTGGGTCCGGTACGGGGTGACACCGGGGAGCTGTTTTTT. The encoded protein is CASSLGPVRGDTGELFF.